Included here is one T cell receptor (beta chain) sequence, with context. This entry belongs to a study of control samples from healthy donors and cancer patients. The CDR3 is 16 residues long. CDR1 and CDR2 (germline): MDHEN, SYDVKM. Trimming removed 3 bases at V and 3 bases at J, with 18 bases between. The repertoire was sequenced with immunoSEQ multiplex PCR; TCRdb's copy has only in-frame clones and lacks some. The sample has roughly 18,000 clones, 88% seen once. The chain carries TRBV28 and TRBJ2-7; D remains unclear. Input material: PBMCs. The TCR was taken from a woman aged 60-75 years with head and neck cancer. The CDR3 region is CASSFRTRFVSYEQYF. The CDR3 bases are TGTGCCAGCAGTTTCCGGACCCGGTTCGTTAGCTACGAGCAGTACTTC. Using reference TRBV28 and TRBJ2-7 for the parts outside the CDR3, the full variable domain is DVKVTQSSRYLVKRTGEKVFLECVQDMDHENMFWYRQDPGLGLRLIYFSYDVKMKEKGDIPEGYSVSREKKERFSLILESASTNQTSMYLCASSFRTRFVSYEQYFGPGTRLTVT.